This entry lists 18 T cell receptor beta chains sequenced from one sample in a study of T cells in Graves' hyperthyroidism and ophthalmopathy. Amplification yielded TCR beta CDR3 regions, with RNA transcripts as the source. A set of HTBI primers served as the primers for a first-round RT-PCR of the TCR CDR3. TCRdb reprocessed the multiplex PCR reads with MiXCR, giving one entry per CDR3 protein. Among approximately 430,000 distinct CDR3 sequences listed, approximately 15% were seen once. Sequenced sample: blood. Receptors originate from a woman between 18 and 29 years old with Graves' hyperthyroidism.

The rearrangement joins TRBV5-1 to TRBJ1-1, with D maybe TRBD1 (6 bases). The V gene lost 0 bases and the J gene lost 10 bases, with 13 bases spanning the gap. CDR3 length equals 13 residues. Germline assignment: CDR1 SGHRS and CDR2 YFSETQ. The CDR3 protein is CASSLGPGEGAFF. DNA for the CDR3: TGCGCCAGCAGCTTGGGACCAGGGGAAGGAGCTTTCTTT.

This clonotype has a handful of counts. The CDR3 loop is CATANRDERDIQYF. The CDR3 nucleotides are TGTGCCACTGCAAACCGGGACGAGCGCGACATTCAGTACTTC. This rearrangement joins TRBV6-2 or TRBV6-3 to TRBJ2-4; TRBD1 or TRBD2 may be the D gene (5 bases each). CDR1 is MNHEY and CDR2 is SVGEGT in the germline V gene. V shed 10 bases and J shed 8 bases, with 21 bases lying between them. This CDR3 spans 14 amino acids.

The chain combines TRBV9 with TRBJ2-1; no reliable D call. V was cut by 0 bases and J by 5 bases, with 6 bases left in between. Germline CDR1 and CDR2: SGDLS and YYNGEE. The CDR3 covers 13 residues. The CDR3 region is CASSVGSHNEQFF. The CDR3 DNA follows: TGTGCCAGCAGCGTAGGATCCCACAATGAGCAGTTCTTC.

This clonotype was seen repeatedly, ten times or more. The chain couples TRBV7-2 to TRBJ2-7; D might be TRBD2 (6 bases). CDR1 is SGHTA, CDR2 FQGNSA, per germline. CDR3 length: 13 amino acids. Trimming stripped 1 base from V and 5 bases from J, with 9 bases between. For the CDR3, the DNA is TGTGCCAGCAGCTTAGGGGGGGTCGACGAGCAGTACTTC. It translates to CASSLGGVDEQYF. The variable domain in full, with the rest retrieved from reference TRBV7-2 and TRBJ2-7, is GAGVSQSPSNKVTEKGKDVELRCDPISGHTALYWYRQSLGQGLEFLIYFQGNSAPDKSGLPSDRFSAERTGGSVSTLTIQRTQQEDSAVYLCASSLGGVDEQYFGPGTRLTVT.

This clonotype was detected ten times or more. This chain joins TRBV27 and TRBJ1-4; 7 bases are shared with TRBD1. The V gene end was trimmed by 6 bases and the J gene end by 4 bases; junction bases not matched to a gene: 8. The length of the CDR3 is 15 residues. Germline V gene lookup returns CDR1 MNHEY and CDR2 SMNVEV (reference sequence). The chain's CDR3 is CASSHRTGVNEKLFF. The CDR3, as DNA: TGTGCCAGCAGCCACCGTACAGGGGTTAATGAAAAACTGTTTTTT.

Ten or more counts support this clonotype. The chain recombines TRBV11-2 with TRBJ2-1; 8 bases are a match to TRBD2. In germline, CDR1 is SGHAT, CDR2 FQNNGV. The V gene end was trimmed by 7 bases and the J gene end by 4 bases; junction bases not matched to a gene: 6. The CDR3 is made up of 14 amino acids. The CDR3 coding sequence is TGTGCCAGCACTTCGGGAGGGCCGTACAATGAGCAGTTCTTC. Protein: CASTSGGPYNEQFF.

This clonotype was picked up a small number of times. This chain uses TRBV6-4 with TRBJ1-4, with D unclear. The CDR3 has 15 amino acids. Trimming took 8 bases from V and 7 from J, leaving 20 bases between them. Germline V CDR1 and CDR2: MRHNA, SNTAGT. In nucleotides, the CDR3 is TGTGCCAGCCCCACCCGGCTTCCGGCTCTTGAAAAACTGTTTTTT. Amino acids: CASPTRLPALEKLFF.

This clonotype showed up just a few times. The chain combines TRBV15 with TRBJ2-3; 8 nucleotides align to TRBD2. This CDR3 contains 18 residues. V lost 4 bases to trimming and J lost 6 bases; unmatched junction nucleotides: 18. Germline V gene lookup returns CDR1 LNHNV and CDR2 YYDKDF (reference sequence). For the CDR3, the DNA is TGTGCCACCAGCACGGGCGGGGGGTTCAGTTCTCTCCGGGATACGCAGTATTTT. This sequence encodes CATSTGGGFSSLRDTQYF. Supplemented by reference TRBV15 and TRBJ2-3, the full variable domain reads DAMVIQNPRYQVTQFGKPVTLSCSQTLNHNVMYWYQQKSSQAPKLLFHYYDKDFNNEADTPDNFQSRRPNTSFCFLDIRSPGLGDTAMYLCATSTGGGFSSLRDTQYFGPGTRLTVL.

This clonotype was recorded at least ten times. This chain links TRBV11-3 with TRBJ1-3, with D unclear. The length of the CDR3 is 15 residues. Trimming took off 3 bases at V and 0 bases at J, with 9 bases between the two ends. In germline, CDR1 is SGHNT, CDR2 YENEEA. CDR3 nucleotides: TGTGCCAGCAGCTTCGACATCGACTCTGGAAACACCATATATTTT. Protein sequence: CASSFDIDSGNTIYF.

This clonotype was seen ten or more times. Here the CDR3 DNA reads TGTGCCAGCAGCCATAGAGGCCTCTATGGCTACACCTTC. It encodes CASSHRGLYGYTF. The rearrangement links TRBV3-1 to TRBJ1-2; D is unclear. Germline CDR1 reads LGHDT; CDR2 reads YNNKEL (reference sequence). This CDR3 is 13 amino acids long. The V end was cut by 3 bases, the J end by 4 bases, with 9 bases between.

This clonotype came up many times. The chain employs TRBV7-9 and TRBJ2-6; no definite D call. Trimming pared 1 base from V and 0 bases from J, leaving 10 bases between. Germline V CDR1 and CDR2: SEHNR, FQNEAQ (reference sequence). The length of the CDR3 is 17 residues. The CDR3 sequence is CASSLVSSVSGANVLTF. The CDR3 DNA is TGTGCCAGCAGCTTAGTAAGTTCAGTCTCTGGGGCCAACGTCCTGACTTTC.

The chain uses TRBV9 and TRBJ2-3, with 10 bases aligning to TRBD2. The CDR3 is made up of 16 amino acids. V shed 5 bases and J 0 bases; nucleotides not matched to a gene: 6. CDR1 is SGDLS, CDR2 YYNGEE, per germline. The CDR3 DNA is TGTGCCAGCAGAGACGGGACTAGCGAAAGCACAGATACGCAGTATTTT. As protein: CASRDGTSESTDTQYF.

A few counts support this clonotype. This sequence joins TRBV4-1 and TRBJ1-5; possibly TRBD1 for D (5 bases). V was pared by 4 bases and J by 7 bases, with 14 bases between. The CDR3 loop spans 14 amino acids. Germline lookup yields CDR1 MGHRA and CDR2 YSYEKL. CDR3 nucleotide sequence: TGCGCCAGCAGCCCCCAGGGTTCGGGCCAGCCCCAGCATTTT. It specifies CASSPQGSGQPQHF.

This clonotype was detected many times. The genes are TRBV9 and TRBJ2-5, with D possibly being TRBD1 (7 bases). Germline CDR1 and CDR2: SGDLS and YYNGEE. The V and J ends lost 4 bases and 5 bases respectively, with 21 bases between them. This CDR3 has 16 amino acids. CDR3 nucleotide sequence: TGTGCCAGCAGCCCCTCAGACAGGGCGGGGTGGGAGACCCAGTACTTC. Protein product: CASSPSDRAGWETQYF.

This clonotype has at least ten counts. This chain joins TRBV9 and TRBJ1-2; D is unclear. The CDR3 has 15 residues. Trimming shortened V by 4 bases and J by 4 bases, and 17 bases separated the two germline ends. Germline loops: CDR1 SGDLS, CDR2 YYNGEE. The CDR3 here is CASSSEGYGAYGYTF. The CDR3 nucleotides are TGTGCCAGCAGCTCAGAAGGGTACGGAGCCTATGGCTACACCTTC.

This clonotype was counted ten times or more. The chain carries TRBV30 and TRBJ2-7; TRBD2 matches at 8 bases. V gave up 0 bases and J gave up 2 bases; unmatched junction bases: 12. The CDR3 sequence is 17 residues long. Germline V gene sequence: CDR1 GTSNPN, CDR2 SVGIG (reference sequence). CDR3 bases: TGTGCCTGGAGTGTAGGACGCCTAGCGGGTTACCCCTACGAGCAGTACTTC. Translated: CAWSVGRLAGYPYEQYF. Variable domain in full (rest from reference TRBV30 and TRBJ2-7): SQTIHQWPATLVQPVGSPLSLECTVEGTSNPNLYWYRQAAGRGLQLLFYSVGIGQISSEVPQNLSASRPQDRQFILSSKKLLLSDSGFYLCAWSVGRLAGYPYEQYFGPGTRLTVT.

The V call is TRBV10-3, the J call TRBJ2-7, with 9 bases lining up with TRBD2. CDR3 length equals 12 residues. Germline V gene lookup returns CDR1 ENHRY and CDR2 SYGVKD. V dropped 10 bases and J dropped 2; count of bases not matched to a gene: 3. In DNA, the CDR3 is TGTGCCACTACTAGCGGGCCCTACGAGCAGTACTTC. Its translation: CATTSGPYEQYF.

V and J are TRBV9 and TRBJ1-3; unclear D gene. The CDR3 is 13 amino acids. V lost 0 bases and J lost 7, with 8 bases in between. CDR1 is SGDLS and CDR2 is YYNGEE in the germline V gene. The CDR3 sequence is CASSVEVGNTIYF. In DNA form, the CDR3 reads TGTGCCAGCAGCGTAGAGGTTGGGAACACCATATATTTT.